Here is one T cell receptor (beta chain) with its context. This clonotype was counted between two and nine times. It has no known antigen specificity. Per-base quality was not reported, and no clone a single base away is much larger than it. These data belong to a study of tumor-infiltrating lymphocytes in primary liver carcinoma (TCRdb year 2017). For the study in its entirety: Hepatocellular carcinoma (four) or combined HCC and intrahepatic cholangiocarcinoma (one) was present in the five patients, who were three men and two women aged 30 to 69 years. Tumors of the five patients were stage T1-T3 N0M0 with maximum diameters of roughly 4.2 to 11 cm. Each sample produced about 3.5 to 8 million productive TCRbeta reads, and read depth showed no significant difference between tissue types. TCRbeta repertoire sequencing, expression microarrays and whole-exome sequencing were combined in the study across five regions of each liver tumor, with adjacent normal tissue and blood also included. A total of around 35 specimens from 5 patients, comprising about 25 tumor regions, 5 adjacent noncancerous liver tissues and 5 peripheral blood samples, were covered by TCRbeta repertoire sequencing. Technical replicate repertoires showed high reproducibility, with mean shared-clone rates roughly 0.88 and correlation coefficients above 0.98. Findings and caveats that apply to the study as a whole: Pairs of tumor regions showed greater repertoire overlap (mean approximately 35%) than tumor-adjacent pairs (approximately 17%) or tumor-blood pairs (roughly 15%), which is consistent with antigen-driven expansion. Because the samples were bulk and unsorted, CD4+ and CD8+ T cell repertoires could not be compared. The top 250 clones accounted for a significantly greater share of the repertoire in tumors than in blood (p = 0.039). Only a few patients were included in the study, and the authors note that the findings should be validated in a larger study. Only the TCR beta chain was sequenced, so true repertoire diversity is likely underestimated because unpaired alpha chains were not captured.

The CDR3 holds 12 amino acids from the cysteine to the phenylalanine. Only the CDR3 part of the read is kept: 36 bases, read in frame from the first base. CDR1 and CDR2 are drawn from the germline V gene: SGHNT, YENEEA. Unmatched junction bases come to 12, with V trimmed by 7 bases and J by 15 bases. Total RNA and DNA were co-extracted from about 19-30 mg of bulk tissue with the AllPrep DNA/RNA mini kit, without cell sorting. Between November 2015 and 2016, a handful of patients in China with histopathologically diagnosed primary liver carcinoma had surgical resection. Chronic HBV infection was present in the patients, and the patients were treatment-naive at sampling. Fresh tumor and adjacent tissue pieces were bisected; one half was stored in RNAlater at -80°C, the other sent for histology. Starting from approximately 500 ng total RNA, TCRbeta-specific cDNA was produced by reverse transcription with a constant-region primer and ProtoScript II reverse transcriptase. TCRbeta libraries were built with three nested multiplex PCR rounds, a slightly modified ARM-PCR procedure. Each of the first two PCR rounds ran for approximately 10 cycles using multiplex TRBV1-TRBV30 forward primers together with a Cbeta reverse primer. A final 25-cycle PCR with Deep VentR polymerase added sample barcodes and Illumina adapters. Before sequencing, amplicons of 200-500 bp were purified from gel using a QIAquick gel extraction kit. The TCRbeta amplicons were sequenced with 250-bp paired-end reads on an Illumina HiSeq 2500. The published analysis was carried out like this. Reads were quality-trimmed with Trimmomatic v0.33, and paired reads were merged with FLASH v1.2.11 to recover full CDR3 sequences. V, D and J germline segments were assigned to the rearranged TCRbeta sequences using MiGEC v1.2.1b. Clonotype statistics and Shannon-Wiener diversity indices were calculated with VDJtools v1.0.0. To reduce sampling bias, subsequent analyses other than the diversity analysis used only the 250 most abundant clonotypes in each sample. TCRdb trimmed public reads at Q25 via fastp, called clones via MiXCR and kept in-frame beta chains. When rows share a CDR3 protein, they turn into one entry using the most common DNA and genes. It is TCRdb's table, rather than the study itself, that gives the V and J calls and clone size. For this sample the table gives over 100,000 distinct CDR3 sequences, of which roughly 75% were detected only once. The top ten clones comprise more than 7% of the sample.

This receptor was taken from a woman between 55 and 75 years old with primary liver carcinoma and hepatitis B virus infection. The material sequenced was tumor-adjacent normal liver tissue. The receptor chain draws on TRBV11-3 and TRBJ2-1, and TRBD2 aligns with 7 junction nucleotides. The CDR3 region reads CASNTWGGSLFF. The bases are TGTGCCAGCAACACTTGGGGGGGTAGTCTGTTCTTC.